The 10 T cell receptor beta chains below come from one sample, sequenced in a study of T cells after yellow fever vaccination. TCRdb called the 5' RACE reads again in MiXCR, with one record for every CDR3 protein. The table records about 320,000 distinct CDR3 sequences, around 4.3% of them present only once. Sequencing used PBMCs, obtained 15 days after the yellow fever booster vaccination. Receptors originate from a man in his late teens or twenties who received the YFV17D yellow fever vaccine.

This clonotype was observed at least ten times. The chain recombines TRBV12-3 or TRBV12-4 with TRBJ1-5; D gene uncertain. The length of the CDR3 is 14 residues. Trimming cost V 4 bases and J 3 bases, with 10 bases left between them. For the CDR3, the DNA is TGTGCCAGCAGTTCGGGCGGATTCAATCAGCCCCAGCATTTT. Translation gives CASSSGGFNQPQHF.

This clonotype showed up many times. V is TRBV19 and J is TRBJ1-2, with D perhaps TRBD1 (6 bases). This CDR3 contains 13 residues. Trimming shortened V by 6 bases and J by 3 bases, and 11 bases separated the two germline ends. In germline, CDR1 is LNHDA, CDR2 SQIVND (reference sequence). The CDR3 loop is CASRLQGDYGYTF. The CDR3 coding sequence is TGTGCCAGTAGGCTACAGGGCGACTATGGCTACACCTTC.

This clonotype was observed at least ten times. The chain employs TRBV6-9 and TRBJ2-7, with 7 nucleotides matching TRBD1. This CDR3 comprises 14 residues. J gave up 3 bases and V 11 bases, and 13 bases lay outside the gene matches. Germline CDR1 MNHGY, CDR2 SVAAGI. The CDR3 protein is CAGTRGGKIYEQYV. CDR3 DNA: TGTGCCGGGACCCGAGGGGGCAAGATCTACGAGCAGTACGTC.

The chain recombines TRBV12-3 or TRBV12-4 with TRBJ1-2, with D unresolved. Trimming took off 5 bases at V and 4 bases at J, with 17 bases between the two ends. The CDR3 consists of 15 residues. The CDR3 DNA reads as TGTGCCAGCAGTCCCCATTCGGGCAGTCTCTATGGCTACACCTTC. This gives the protein CASSPHSGSLYGYTF.

This clonotype was picked up a small number of times. The chain has TRBV5-1 and TRBJ2-5; 12 bases map to TRBD1. Germline CDR1 and CDR2: SGHRS and YFSETQ. The CDR3 is made up of 15 amino acids. The ends lost 4 bases at V and 5 bases at J; junction bases unmatched: 6. The CDR3 DNA is TGCGCCAGCAGCCCGGGGACAGGGGGCGCGGAGACCCAGTACTTC. Its translation is CASSPGTGGAETQYF.

This clonotype was observed a handful of times. The J gene is TRBJ2-2, the V gene TRBV19; either TRBD1 or TRBD2 may fit D (6 bases each). The V gene lost 11 bases and the J gene lost 0 bases, with 16 bases spanning the gap. The germline V gene has CDR1 LNHDA and CDR2 SQIVND (reference sequence). The CDR3 length is 15 residues. The CDR3: CASAAGTTNTGELFF. CDR3 sequence (DNA): TGTGCCTCCGCGGCGGGGACAACGAACACCGGGGAGCTGTTTTTT.

Ten or more counts support this clonotype. V gene TRBV7-3 combines with J gene TRBJ2-1; 8 bases match TRBD2. Unmatched junction bases numbered 6, after V lost 2 bases and J lost 12 bases. This CDR3 region has 13 residues. Germline values: CDR1 SGHTA, CDR2 FQGTGA. CDR3 DNA: TGTGCCAGCAGCTTACCTACGGGGGGGCCGCAGTTCTTC. It codes for CASSLPTGGPQFF. The full variable domain, rest sourced from reference TRBV7-3 and TRBJ2-1, is GAGVSQTPSNKVTEKGKYVELRCDPISGHTALYWYRQSLGQGPEFLIYFQGTGAADDSGLPNDRFFAVRPEGSVSTLKIQRTERGDSAVYLCASSLPTGGPQFFGPGTRLTVL.

This clonotype was recorded many times. The gene calls are TRBV7-3 and TRBJ2-1, with TRBD1 matching 7 bases. Unmatched junction bases numbered 7, after V lost 5 bases and J lost 9 bases. Germline values: CDR1 SGHTA, CDR2 FQGTGA. This CDR3 has 13 amino acids. The CDR3 DNA reads as TGTGCCAGCAGCCCGACAGGGTTTGGTGAGCAGTTCTTC. It encodes CASSPTGFGEQFF.

This clonotype was seen a few times. The V and J genes are TRBV2 and TRBJ1-1; D call uncertain. The V and J ends lost 1 base and 2 bases respectively, with 17 bases between them. The CDR3 has 17 residues. CDR1 and CDR2 (germline): SNHLY, FYNNEI. DNA of the CDR3: TGTGCCAGCAGTGAAGAGGCAGGTCGGGGAGTAAACACTGAAGCTTTCTTT. Translated: CASSEEAGRGVNTEAFF.

This clonotype was detected once. This rearrangement joins TRBV7-9 to TRBJ2-5; TRBD2 is a possible D gene (5 bases). Between the trimmed V and J ends, which lost 7 bases and 3 bases, there was a span of 21 bases. This CDR3 has 16 residues. Germline assignment: CDR1 SEHNR and CDR2 FQNEAQ (reference sequence). CDR3 sequence reads: CASTPSLSSYKETQYF. CDR3 DNA: TGTGCCAGCACCCCCTCCCTGTCTAGCTACAAAGAGACCCAGTACTTC.